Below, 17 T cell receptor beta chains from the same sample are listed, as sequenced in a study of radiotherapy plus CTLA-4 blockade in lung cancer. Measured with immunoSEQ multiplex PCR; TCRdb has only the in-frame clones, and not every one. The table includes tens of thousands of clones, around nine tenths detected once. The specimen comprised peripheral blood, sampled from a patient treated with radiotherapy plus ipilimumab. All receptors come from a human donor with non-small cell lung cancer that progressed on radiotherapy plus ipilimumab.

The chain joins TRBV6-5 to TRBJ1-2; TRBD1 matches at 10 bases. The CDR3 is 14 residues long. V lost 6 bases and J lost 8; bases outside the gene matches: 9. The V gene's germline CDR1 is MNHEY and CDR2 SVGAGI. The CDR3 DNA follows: TGTGCCAGCAGACCGGGGACAGGGGTTTACGGCTACACCTTC. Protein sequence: CASRPGTGVYGYTF.

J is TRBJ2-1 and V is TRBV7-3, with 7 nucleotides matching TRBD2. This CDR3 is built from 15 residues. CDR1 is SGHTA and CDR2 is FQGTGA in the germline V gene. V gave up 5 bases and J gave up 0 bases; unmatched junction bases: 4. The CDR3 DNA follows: TGTGCCAGCAGCGTGGGAGGGAGCTCCTACAATGAGCAGTTCTTC. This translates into CASSVGGSSYNEQFF.

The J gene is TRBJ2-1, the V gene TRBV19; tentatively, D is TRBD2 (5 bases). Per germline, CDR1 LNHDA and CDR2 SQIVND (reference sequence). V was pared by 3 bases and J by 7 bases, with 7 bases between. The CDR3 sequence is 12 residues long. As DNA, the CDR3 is TGTGCCAGTAGTATTTGGGAGAATGAGCAGTTCTTC. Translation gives CASSIWENEQFF. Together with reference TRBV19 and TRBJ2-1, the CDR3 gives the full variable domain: DGGITQSPKYLFRKEGQNVTLSCEQNLNHDAMYWYRQDPGQGLRLIYYSQIVNDFQKGDIAEGYSVSREKKESFPLTVTSAQKNPTAFYLCASSIWENEQFFGPGTRLTVL.

CDR3 DNA: TGTGCCAGTAGTATGGAGGTAACCATGAACACTGAAGCTTTCTTT. Translation: CASSMEVTMNTEAFF. V gene TRBV19 combines with J gene TRBJ1-1; no firm D call. Trimming cost V 3 bases and J 0 bases, with 11 bases left between them. This CDR3 comprises 15 residues. Per the germline V gene, CDR1 is LNHDA and CDR2 is SQIVND (reference sequence). Filled out from reference TRBV19 and TRBJ1-1, the complete variable domain reads DGGITQSPKYLFRKEGQNVTLSCEQNLNHDAMYWYRQDPGQGLRLIYYSQIVNDFQKGDIAEGYSVSREKKESFPLTVTSAQKNPTAFYLCASSMEVTMNTEAFFGQGTRLTVV.

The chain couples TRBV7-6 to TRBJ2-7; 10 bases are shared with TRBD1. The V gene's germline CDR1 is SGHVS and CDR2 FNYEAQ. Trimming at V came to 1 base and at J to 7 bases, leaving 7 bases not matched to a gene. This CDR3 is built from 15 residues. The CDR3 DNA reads TGTGCCAGCAGCTTAGGCACCGGGACAGGGGTGGAGCAGTACTTC. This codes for CASSLGTGTGVEQYF.

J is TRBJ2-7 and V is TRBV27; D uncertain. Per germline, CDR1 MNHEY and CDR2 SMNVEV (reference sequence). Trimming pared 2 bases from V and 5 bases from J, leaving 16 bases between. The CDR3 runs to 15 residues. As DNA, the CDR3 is TGTGCCAGCAGTTTAGGTCGAGGCTTGGCGCACGAGCAGTACTTC. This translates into CASSLGRGLAHEQYF.

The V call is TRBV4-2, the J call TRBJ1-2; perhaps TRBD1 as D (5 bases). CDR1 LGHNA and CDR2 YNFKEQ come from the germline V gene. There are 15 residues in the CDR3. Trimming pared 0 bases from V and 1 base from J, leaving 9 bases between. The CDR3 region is CASSQDRGVNYGYTF. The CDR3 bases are TGTGCCAGCAGCCAAGATCGGGGGGTTAACTATGGCTACACCTTC.

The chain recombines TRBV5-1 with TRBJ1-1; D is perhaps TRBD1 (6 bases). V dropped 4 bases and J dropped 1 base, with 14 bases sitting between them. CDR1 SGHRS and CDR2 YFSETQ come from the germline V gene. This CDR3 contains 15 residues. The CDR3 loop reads CASSLGQTQNTEAFF. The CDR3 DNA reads TGCGCCAGCAGCCTGGGACAAACCCAGAACACTGAAGCTTTCTTT.

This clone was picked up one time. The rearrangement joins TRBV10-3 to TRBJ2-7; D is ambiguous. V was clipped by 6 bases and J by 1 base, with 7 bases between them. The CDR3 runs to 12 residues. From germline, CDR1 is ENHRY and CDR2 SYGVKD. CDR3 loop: CAIRTGSYEQYF. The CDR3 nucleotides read TGTGCCATCAGGACCGGTTCCTACGAGCAGTACTTC.

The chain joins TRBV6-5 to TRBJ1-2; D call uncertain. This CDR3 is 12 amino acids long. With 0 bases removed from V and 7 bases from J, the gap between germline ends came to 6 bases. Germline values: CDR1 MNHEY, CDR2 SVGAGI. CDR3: CASSYSGGGYTF. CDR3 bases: TGTGCCAGCAGTTACTCAGGAGGTGGCTACACCTTC.

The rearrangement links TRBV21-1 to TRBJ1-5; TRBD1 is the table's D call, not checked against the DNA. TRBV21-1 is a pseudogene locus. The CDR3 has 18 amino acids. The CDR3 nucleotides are TGTGCCAGCAGCAAAGGTGGGACAGGGAATATGAGCAATCAGCCCCAGCATTTT. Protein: CASSKGGTGNMSNQPQHF.

Written as DNA, the CDR3 is TGTGCCAGCAGCTTGCGAGGGACTGGGGCCAACGTCCTGACTTTC. Translating gives CASSLRGTGANVLTF. The chain is built from TRBV5-4 and TRBJ2-6; D is perhaps TRBD2 (5 bases). The CDR3 is 15 amino acids. Germline CDR1 and CDR2: SGHNT and YYREEE (reference sequence). Trimming took 1 base from V and 2 from J, leaving 7 bases between them.

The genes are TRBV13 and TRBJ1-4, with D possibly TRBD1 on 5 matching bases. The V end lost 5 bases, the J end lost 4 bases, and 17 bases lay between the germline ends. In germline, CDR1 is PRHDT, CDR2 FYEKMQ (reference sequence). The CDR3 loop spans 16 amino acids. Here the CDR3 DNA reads TGTGCCAGCAGCCCAAGGGGTGACGAGTTTAATGAAAAACTGTTTTTT. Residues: CASSPRGDEFNEKLFF. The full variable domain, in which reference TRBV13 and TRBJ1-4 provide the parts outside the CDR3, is AAGVIQSPRHLIKEKRETATLKCYPIPRHDTVYWYQQGPGQDPQFLISFYEKMQSDKGSIPDRFSAQQFSDYHSELNMSSLELGDSALYFCASSPRGDEFNEKLFFGSGTQLSVL.

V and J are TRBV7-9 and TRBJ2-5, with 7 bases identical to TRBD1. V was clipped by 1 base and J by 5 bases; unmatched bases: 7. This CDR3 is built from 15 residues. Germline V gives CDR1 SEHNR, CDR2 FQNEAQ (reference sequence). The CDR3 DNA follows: TGTGCCAGCAGCTTAGAAGACAGGGCCTGGGAGACCCAGTACTTC. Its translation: CASSLEDRAWETQYF. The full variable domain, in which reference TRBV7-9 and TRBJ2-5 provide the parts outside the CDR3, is DTGVSQNPRHKITKRGQNVTFRCDPISEHNRLYWYRQTLGQGPEFLTYFQNEAQLEKSRLLSDRFSAERPKGSFSTLEIQRTEQGDSAMYLCASSLEDRAWETQYFGPGTRLLVL.

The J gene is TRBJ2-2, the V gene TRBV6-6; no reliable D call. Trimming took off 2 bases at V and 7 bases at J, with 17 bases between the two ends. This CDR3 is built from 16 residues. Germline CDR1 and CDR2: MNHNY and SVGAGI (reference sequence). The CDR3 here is CASSYGFRDGGGELFF. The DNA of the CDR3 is TGTGCCAGCAGTTACGGTTTTCGAGACGGTGGCGGGGAGCTGTTTTTT.

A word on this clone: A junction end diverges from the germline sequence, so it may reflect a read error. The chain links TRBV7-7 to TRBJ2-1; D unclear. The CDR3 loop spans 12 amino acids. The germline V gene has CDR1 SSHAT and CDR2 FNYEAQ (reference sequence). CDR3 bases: TGTGCTAGCAGCCCGAACCGGAATGAGCAGTTCTTC. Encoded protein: CASSPNRNEQFF.

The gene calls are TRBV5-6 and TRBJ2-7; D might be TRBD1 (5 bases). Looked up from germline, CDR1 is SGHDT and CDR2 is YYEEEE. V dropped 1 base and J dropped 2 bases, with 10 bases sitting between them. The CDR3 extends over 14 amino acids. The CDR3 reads CASSLTGGTYEQYF. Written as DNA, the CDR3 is TGTGCCAGCAGCTTGACAGGCGGAACCTACGAGCAGTACTTC.